Detailed here is one T cell receptor beta chain. This table comes from immunoSEQ multiplex PCR, and its TCRdb copy is limited to in-frame clones, with some not included. The sample records thousands of clones, about 79% being singletons. This CDR3 is 16 amino acids long. The V end lost 0 bases, the J end lost 1 base, and 12 bases lay between the germline ends. In germline, CDR1 is LGHDT, CDR2 YNNKEL (reference sequence). This specimen comes from a study of tissue T cells after allogeneic stem cell transplantation. Study-wide context: Pathologist H&E review favored samples with visible lymphocytes for sequencing among multiple samples.

Adult allogeneic hematopoietic cell transplant recipients with steroid-refractory graft-versus-host disease were prospectively enrolled for research autopsy. This sample comprised small intestine tissue, obtained at autopsy. This chain joins TRBV3-1 (or the pseudogene TRBV3-2) and TRBJ1-1, with a possible D match to TRBD1 (5 bases). The source is a male patient at least 60 years old with steroid-refractory graft-versus-host disease after an allogeneic stem cell transplant. Some of the T cells may derive from the graft donor. Here the CDR3 DNA reads TGTGCCAGCAGCCAAGATCTAAGGGGAGAGAACACTGAAGCTTTCTTT. Translation gives CASSQDLRGENTEAFF.